The clone carrying this TCR beta chain was observed many times. What it binds is not known. The source material, RNA transcripts, was used to amplify TCR beta CDR3 regions. Using the HTBI primer set, a first-round RT-PCR was run on the TCR CDR3. TCRdb re-analysed the multiplex PCR reads in MiXCR, keeping a single row per CDR3 protein. The sample holds fewer than 550,000 distinct CDR3 sequences, 15% to 19% seen once. These data originate in a study of T cells in Graves' hyperthyroidism and ophthalmopathy. Points from the study as a whole: Ophthalmopathy, as predicted by the model, came a median about seven months after the prediction.

There are 18 residues in the CDR3. Germline values: CDR1 MNHEY, CDR2 SVGEGT. With 5 bases removed from V and 0 bases from J, the gap between germline ends came to 23 bases. Graves' hyperthyroidism showing no ophthalmopathy progression within 18 months was considered stable. Hyperthyroidism patients were newly diagnosed, had disease duration under 2 months, and were aged 18 to 65 years. Each 10 ml fresh peripheral blood draw supplied the PBMCs. The sequence was collected from a woman under 30 with Graves' hyperthyroidism. Material: blood. The rearrangement uses TRBV6-2 or TRBV6-3 and TRBJ2-7; a possible D gene is TRBD1 (6 bases). This CDR3 is CASSAGTRGPRDSYEQYF. The CDR3, as DNA: TGTGCCAGCAGTGCCGGGACAAGAGGTCCCCGGGACTCCTACGAGCAGTACTTC.